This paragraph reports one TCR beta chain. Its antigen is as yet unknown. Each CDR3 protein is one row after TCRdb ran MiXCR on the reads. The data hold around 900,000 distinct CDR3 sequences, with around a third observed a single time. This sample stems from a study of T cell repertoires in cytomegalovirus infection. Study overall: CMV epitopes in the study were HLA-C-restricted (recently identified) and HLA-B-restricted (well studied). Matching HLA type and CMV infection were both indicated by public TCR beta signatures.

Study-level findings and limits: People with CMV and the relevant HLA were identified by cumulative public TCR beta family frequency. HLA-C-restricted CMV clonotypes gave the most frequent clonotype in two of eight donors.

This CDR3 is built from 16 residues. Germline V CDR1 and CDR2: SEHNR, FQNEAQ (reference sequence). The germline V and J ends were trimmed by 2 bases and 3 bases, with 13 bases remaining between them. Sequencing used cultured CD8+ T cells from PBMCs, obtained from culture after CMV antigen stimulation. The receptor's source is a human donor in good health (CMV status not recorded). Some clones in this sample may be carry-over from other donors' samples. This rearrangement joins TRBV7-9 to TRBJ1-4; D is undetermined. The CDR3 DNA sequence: TGTGCCAGCAGCTTAAGTCTGCGAGTAGCTAATGAAAAACTGTTTTTT. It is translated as CASSLSLRVANEKLFF.